This TCR beta chain appears in the sequencing data of a study of shared clonotypes between healthy human individuals. Study-level findings and limits: When compared with the clonotypes that were shared by all four sorted-subset donors, the non-shared clonotypes turned out to have lower generation probabilities.

On this clone itself: What it recognizes is unknown.

Germline V gene lookup returns CDR1 SGHTA and CDR2 FQGNSA. V lost 6 bases, J lost 1 base, and 9 bases lay in between. CDR3 length: 14 residues. Using immunoSEQ multiplex PCR, the repertoire was profiled, and TCRdb retains in-frame clones only, with some absent. Among approximately 620,000 clones listed, about 97% were seen once. The receptor comes from a woman between 25 and 40 years old in good health. The specimen sequenced was naive CD4+ T cells sorted from blood. Regarding subset: CD45RA+ positively selected. The V gene is TRBV7-2, the J gene TRBJ2-2; D is ambiguous. CDR3 in amino acids: CASSFRKNTGELFF. The CDR3 DNA reads as TGTGCCAGCAGTTTCAGAAAGAACACCGGGGAGCTGTTTTTT.